The rows below give T cell receptor beta chains drawn from one sample of a study of cytomegalovirus exposure and HLA in healthy donors. Generated by immunoSEQ multiplex PCR, the TCRdb table keeps only in-frame clones and is missing some. The data contain under 150,000 clones, 60% to 80% of them singletons. Sequenced sample: PBMCs. The receptors come from a male donor in good health and CMV-seronegative. CDR3s include the opening cysteine and the closing phenylalanine or tryptophan. D genes are given only for firm matches. Expanded clones are given a class, and other clones once, few, many or no size at all.

len,abundance,v_gene,d_gene,j_gene,CDR3nt,CDR3aa
14,.,TRBV6-1,.,TRBJ1-2,TGTGCCAGCATCTCAACCGGACTGGCTTATGGCTACACCTTC,CASISTGLAYGYTF
14,.,TRBV7-9,.,TRBJ2-7,TGTGCCAGCAGCTTAACCCGGGAGTCCTACGAGCAGTACTTC,CASSLTRESYEQYF
13,.,TRBV15,.,TRBJ2-4,TGTGCCTCCTCTTCCCTAGCCAAAAACATTCAGTACTTC,CASSSLAKNIQYF
14,.,TRBV7-2,.,TRBJ1-1,TGTGCCAGCAGCTTAAGCAGGGCAAGGGCCACAGCTTTCTTT,CASSLSRARATAFF
14,.,TRBV7-7,.,TRBJ1-6,TGTGCTAGCAGCCAAGACAGTTTTAATTCACCCCTCCACTTT,CASSQDSFNSPLHF
15,.,TRBV19,.,TRBJ1-4,TGTGCCAGTAGTATATGGGCGACGGCGAATGAAAAACTGTTTTTT,CASSIWATANEKLFF
17,.,TRBV7-6,TRBD1,TRBJ2-2,TGTGCCAGCAGCTTAGAGGGACAGGGGCTTAACACCGGGGAGCTGTTTTTT,CASSLEGQGLNTGELFF
14,once,TRBV6-5,TRBD1,TRBJ1-2,TGTGCCAGCAGGGGATCAGGGACAGCCTATGGCTACACCTTC,CASRGSGTAYGYTF
16,few,TRBV2,.,TRBJ1-1,TGTGCCAGCTGCCCGGGTGTTGGGTGGAAGAACACTGAAGCTTTCTTT,CASCPGVGWKNTEAFF
14,.,TRBV2,TRBD2,TRBJ2-7,TGTGCCAGCAGTTTCTGGACTAGCGGGAGGGAGCAGTACTTC,CASSFWTSGREQYF
15,.,TRBV27,TRBD1,TRBJ1-4,TGTGCCAGCAGGTTTTTGACAGGGGGCTATGAAAAACTGTTTTTT,CASRFLTGGYEKLFF
16,.,TRBV30,TRBD2,TRBJ2-5,TGTGCCTGGAGCCCCCTGGGGAGCGGGGTCGAGGAGACCCAGTACTTC,CAWSPLGSGVEETQYF
14,.,TRBV7-9,.,TRBJ2-3,TGTGCCAGCAGCTTATTGAGGGAGAAAGATACGCAGTATTTT,CASSLLREKDTQYF
13,.,TRBV27,.,TRBJ2-7,TGTGCCAGCAGTTTTACGGTGAAATACGAGCAGTACTTC,CASSFTVKYEQYF
13,.,TRBV10-3,.,TRBJ1-2,TGTGCCATCAGTGAAGGGAGTAACTATGGCTACACCTTC,CAISEGSNYGYTF
15,.,TRBV19,.,TRBJ2-5,TGTGCCAGTAGTCCCCTAGGATCTCGGGGAGAGACCCAGTACTTC,CASSPLGSRGETQYF
15,.,TRBV7-2,.,TRBJ1-4,TGTGCCAGCAGCTTAGCAGCGGGCCTGGGCGAAAAACTGTTTTTT,CASSLAAGLGEKLFF
14,.,TRBV28,TRBD2,TRBJ2-7,TGTGCCACCCATAGAGCGGGGGGGTTTAACGAGCAGTACTTC,CATHRAGGFNEQYF
15,.,TRBV30,TRBD2,TRBJ2-3,TGTGCCTGGGGGTATAGCGGGGGGGCCACAGATACGCAGTATTTT,CAWGYSGGATDTQYF
13,.,TRBV11-2,.,TRBJ1-3,TGTGCCAGCAGCCCCATCTCTGGAAACACCATATATTTT,CASSPISGNTIYF